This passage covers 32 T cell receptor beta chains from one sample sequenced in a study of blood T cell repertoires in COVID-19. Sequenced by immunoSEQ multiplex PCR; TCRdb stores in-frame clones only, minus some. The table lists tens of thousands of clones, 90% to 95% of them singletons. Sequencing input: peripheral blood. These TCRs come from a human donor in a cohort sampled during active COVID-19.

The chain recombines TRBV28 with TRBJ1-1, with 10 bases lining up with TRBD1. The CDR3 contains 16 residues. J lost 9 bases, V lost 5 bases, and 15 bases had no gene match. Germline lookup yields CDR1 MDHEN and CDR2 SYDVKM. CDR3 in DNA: TGTGCCAGCAGTAGCCCGGGGACAGGGGCAGGGTTTAAAGCTTTCTTT. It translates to CASSSPGTGAGFKAFF. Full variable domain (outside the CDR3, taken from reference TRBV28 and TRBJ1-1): DVKVTQSSRYLVKRTGEKVFLECVQDMDHENMFWYRQDPGLGLRLIYFSYDVKMKEKGDIPEGYSVSREKKERFSLILESASTNQTSMYLCASSSPGTGAGFKAFFGQGTRLTVV.

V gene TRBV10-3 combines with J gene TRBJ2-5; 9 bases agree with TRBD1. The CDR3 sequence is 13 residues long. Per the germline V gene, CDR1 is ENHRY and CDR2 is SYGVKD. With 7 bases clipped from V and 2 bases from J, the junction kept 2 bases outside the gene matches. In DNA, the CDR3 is TGTGCCATCAAGGGACAGGGACAAGAGACCCAGTACTTC. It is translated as CAIKGQGQETQYF.

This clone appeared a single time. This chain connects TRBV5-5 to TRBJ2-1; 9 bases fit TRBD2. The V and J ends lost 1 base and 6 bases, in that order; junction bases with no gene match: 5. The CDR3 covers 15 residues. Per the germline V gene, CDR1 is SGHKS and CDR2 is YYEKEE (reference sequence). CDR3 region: CASSLSGLASNEQFF. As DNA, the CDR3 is TGTGCCAGCAGCTTGTCGGGACTAGCAAGCAATGAGCAGTTCTTC.

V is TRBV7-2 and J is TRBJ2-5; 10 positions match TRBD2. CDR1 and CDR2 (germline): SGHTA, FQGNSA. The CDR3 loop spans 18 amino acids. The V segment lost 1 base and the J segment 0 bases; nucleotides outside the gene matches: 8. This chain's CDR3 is CASSLDLLAGGHQETQYF. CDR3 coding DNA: TGTGCCAGCAGCTTAGATCTCTTAGCGGGAGGCCACCAAGAGACCCAGTACTTC.

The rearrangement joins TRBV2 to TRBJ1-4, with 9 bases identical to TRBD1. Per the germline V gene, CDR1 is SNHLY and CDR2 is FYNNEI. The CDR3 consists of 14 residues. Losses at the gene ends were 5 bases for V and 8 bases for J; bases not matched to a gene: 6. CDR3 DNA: TGTGCCAGCAGTATACAGGGGACAGGGGAAAAACTGTTTTTT. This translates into CASSIQGTGEKLFF.

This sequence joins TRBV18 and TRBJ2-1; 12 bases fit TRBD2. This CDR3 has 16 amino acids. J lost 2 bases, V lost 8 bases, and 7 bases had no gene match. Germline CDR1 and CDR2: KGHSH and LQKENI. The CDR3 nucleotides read TGTGCCAGCCGAGGACTAGCGGGACGGACCTACAATGAGCAGTTCTTC. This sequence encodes CASRGLAGRTYNEQFF.

The CDR3 sequence is CASGGLAEGNEQFF. The CDR3 DNA reads as TGTGCCTCGGGGGGGCTAGCGGAGGGGAATGAGCAGTTCTTC. V is TRBV30 and J is TRBJ2-1; 8 bases are shared with TRBD2. Germline V CDR1 and CDR2: GTSNPN, SVGIG (reference sequence). This CDR3 is 14 amino acids long. Germline trimming cut 7 bases from V and 7 bases from J; bases unmatched to any gene: 12.

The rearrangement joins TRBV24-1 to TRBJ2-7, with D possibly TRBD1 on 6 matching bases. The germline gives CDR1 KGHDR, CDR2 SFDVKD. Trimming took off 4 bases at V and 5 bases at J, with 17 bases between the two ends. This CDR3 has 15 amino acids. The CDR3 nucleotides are TGTGCCACCAGTGACCCCCGTAAAACAGGGAACGAGCAGTACTTC. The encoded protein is CATSDPRKTGNEQYF.

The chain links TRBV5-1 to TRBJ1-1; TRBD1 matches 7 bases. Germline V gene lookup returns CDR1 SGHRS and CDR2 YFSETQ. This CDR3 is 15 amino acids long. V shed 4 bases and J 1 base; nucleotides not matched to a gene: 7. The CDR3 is CASSPLTGRNTEAFF. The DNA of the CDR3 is TGCGCCAGCAGCCCCCTGACAGGGAGGAACACTGAAGCTTTCTTT.

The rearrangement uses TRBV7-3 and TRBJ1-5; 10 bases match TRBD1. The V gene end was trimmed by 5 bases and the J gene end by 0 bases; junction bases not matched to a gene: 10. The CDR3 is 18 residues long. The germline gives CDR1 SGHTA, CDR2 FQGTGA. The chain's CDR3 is CASSVPGQGSSSNQPQHF. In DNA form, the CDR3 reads TGTGCCAGCAGCGTTCCGGGACAGGGGTCTTCTAGCAATCAGCCCCAGCATTTT.

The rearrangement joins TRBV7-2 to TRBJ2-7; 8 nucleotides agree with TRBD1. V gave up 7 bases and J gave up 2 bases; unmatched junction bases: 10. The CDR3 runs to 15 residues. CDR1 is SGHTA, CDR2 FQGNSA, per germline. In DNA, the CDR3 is TGTGCCAGCAACGTCCAAGGGACAGGAACCTACGAGCAGTACTTC. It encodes CASNVQGTGTYEQYF. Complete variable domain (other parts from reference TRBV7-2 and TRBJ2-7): GAGVSQSPSNKVTEKGKDVELRCDPISGHTALYWYRQSLGQGLEFLIYFQGNSAPDKSGLPSDRFSAERTGGSVSTLTIQRTQQEDSAVYLCASNVQGTGTYEQYFGPGTRLTVT.

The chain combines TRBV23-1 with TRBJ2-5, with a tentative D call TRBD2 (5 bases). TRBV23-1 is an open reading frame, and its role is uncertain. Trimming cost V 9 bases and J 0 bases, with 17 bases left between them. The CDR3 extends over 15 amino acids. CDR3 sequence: CASPHPREHQETQYF. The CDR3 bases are TGCGCCAGTCCCCATCCCCGGGAACACCAAGAGACCCAGTACTTC.

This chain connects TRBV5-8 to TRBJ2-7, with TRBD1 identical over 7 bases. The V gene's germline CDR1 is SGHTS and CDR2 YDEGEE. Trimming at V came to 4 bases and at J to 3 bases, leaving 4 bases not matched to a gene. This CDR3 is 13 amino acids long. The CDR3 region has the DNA TGTGCCAGCAGCAAGACAGGGCACTACGAGCAGTACTTC. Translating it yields CASSKTGHYEQYF.

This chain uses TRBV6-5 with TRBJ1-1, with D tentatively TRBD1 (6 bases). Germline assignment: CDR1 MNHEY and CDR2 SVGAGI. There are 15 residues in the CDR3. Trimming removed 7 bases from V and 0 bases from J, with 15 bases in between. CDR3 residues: CASKPRTDMNTEAFF. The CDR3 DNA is TGTGCCAGCAAACCCAGGACAGACATGAACACTGAAGCTTTCTTT.

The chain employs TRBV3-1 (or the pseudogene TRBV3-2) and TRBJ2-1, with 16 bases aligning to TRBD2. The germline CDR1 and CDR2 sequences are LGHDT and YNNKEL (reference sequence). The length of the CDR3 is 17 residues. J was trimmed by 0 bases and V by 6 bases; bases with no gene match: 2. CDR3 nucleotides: TGTGCCAGCAGGGGACTAGCGGGAGGGAGCTCCTACAATGAGCAGTTCTTC. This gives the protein CASRGLAGGSSYNEQFF.

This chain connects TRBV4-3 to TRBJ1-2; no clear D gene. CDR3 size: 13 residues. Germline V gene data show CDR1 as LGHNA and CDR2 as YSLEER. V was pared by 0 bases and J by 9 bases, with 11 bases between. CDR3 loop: CASSQDAGGRYTF. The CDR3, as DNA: TGCGCCAGCAGCCAAGATGCGGGCGGACGCTACACCTTC.

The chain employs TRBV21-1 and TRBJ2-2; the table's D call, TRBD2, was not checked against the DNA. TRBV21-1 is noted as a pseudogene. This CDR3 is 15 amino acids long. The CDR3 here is CASSILKWRAGELFF. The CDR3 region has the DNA TGTGCCAGCAGCATACTAAAGTGGAGAGCCGGGGAGCTGTTTTTT.

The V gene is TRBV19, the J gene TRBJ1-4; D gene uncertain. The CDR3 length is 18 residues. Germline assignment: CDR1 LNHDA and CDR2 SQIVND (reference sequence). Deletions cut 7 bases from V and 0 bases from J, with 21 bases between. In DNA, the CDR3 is TGTGCCAGTACCCCTAGCCCACAATCAGACGCAACTAATGAAAAACTGTTTTTT. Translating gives CASTPSPQSDATNEKLFF.

The CDR3 sequence: CASSVSSGSGREQFF. The CDR3 bases are TGTGCCAGCAGCGTATCCAGCGGGAGCGGGCGTGAGCAGTTCTTC. The chain is built from TRBV9 and TRBJ2-1, with TRBD2 matching over 8 bases. V lost 1 base and J lost 9; bases outside the gene matches: 9. The CDR3 covers 15 residues. CDR1 and CDR2 (germline): SGDLS, YYNGEE.

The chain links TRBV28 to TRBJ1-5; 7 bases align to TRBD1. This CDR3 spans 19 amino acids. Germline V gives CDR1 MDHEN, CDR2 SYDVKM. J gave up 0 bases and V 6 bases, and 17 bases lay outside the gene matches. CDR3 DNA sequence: TGTGCCAGCAGCCCCCATGATTTGAGGGGGCCCGTTAGCAATCAGCCCCAGCATTTT. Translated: CASSPHDLRGPVSNQPQHF.

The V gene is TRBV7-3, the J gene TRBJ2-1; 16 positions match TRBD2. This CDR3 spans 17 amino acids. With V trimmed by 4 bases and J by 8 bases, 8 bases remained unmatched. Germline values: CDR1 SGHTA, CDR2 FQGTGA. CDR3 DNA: TGTGCCAGCAGCTGGTCCGGGACTAGCGGGGGGGATGATGAGCAGTTCTTC. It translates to CASSWSGTSGGDDEQFF.

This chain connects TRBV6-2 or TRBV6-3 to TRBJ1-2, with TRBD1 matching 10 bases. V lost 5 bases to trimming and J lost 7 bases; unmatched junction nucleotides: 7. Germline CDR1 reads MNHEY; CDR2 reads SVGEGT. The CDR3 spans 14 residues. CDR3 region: CASSPAGTGVGYTF. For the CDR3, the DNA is TGTGCCAGCAGTCCGGCCGGGACAGGGGTTGGCTACACCTTC.

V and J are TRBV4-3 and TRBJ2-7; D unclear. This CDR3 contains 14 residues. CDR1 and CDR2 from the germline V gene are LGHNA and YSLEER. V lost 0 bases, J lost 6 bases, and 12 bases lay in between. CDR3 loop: CASSQDPGSSEQYF. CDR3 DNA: TGCGCCAGCAGCCAAGATCCTGGTAGTTCCGAGCAGTACTTC.

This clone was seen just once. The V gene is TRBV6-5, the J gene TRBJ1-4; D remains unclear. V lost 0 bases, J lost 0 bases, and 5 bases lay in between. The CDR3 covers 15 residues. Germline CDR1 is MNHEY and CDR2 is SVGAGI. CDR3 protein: CASSYSGSTNEKLFF. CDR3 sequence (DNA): TGTGCCAGCAGTTACTCCGGGTCAACTAATGAAAAACTGTTTTTT.

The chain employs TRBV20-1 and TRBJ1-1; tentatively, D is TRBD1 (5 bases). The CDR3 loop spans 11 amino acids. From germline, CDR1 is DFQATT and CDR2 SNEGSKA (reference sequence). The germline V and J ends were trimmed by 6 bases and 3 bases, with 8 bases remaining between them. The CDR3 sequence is CSAGGYTEAFF. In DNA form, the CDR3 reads TGCAGTGCCGGGGGATACACTGAAGCTTTCTTT.

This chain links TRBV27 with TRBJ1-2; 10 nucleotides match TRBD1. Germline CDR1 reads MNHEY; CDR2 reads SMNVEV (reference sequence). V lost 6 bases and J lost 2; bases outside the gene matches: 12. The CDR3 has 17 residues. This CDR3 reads CASSLNLRDRGNYGYTF. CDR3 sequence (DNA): TGTGCCAGCAGCTTGAATCTCCGGGACAGGGGAAACTATGGCTACACCTTC.

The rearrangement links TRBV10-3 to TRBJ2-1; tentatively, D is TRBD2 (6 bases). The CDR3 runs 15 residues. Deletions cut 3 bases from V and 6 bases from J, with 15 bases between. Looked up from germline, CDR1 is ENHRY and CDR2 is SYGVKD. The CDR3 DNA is TGTGCCATCAGTGATTTGACGGGAGTCCCCAATGAGCAGTTCTTC. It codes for CAISDLTGVPNEQFF.

The CDR3 region has the DNA TGTGCCAGCAGTGGGACAGGGGGCCATCAGCCCCAGCATTTT. Residues: CASSGTGGHQPQHF. The rearrangement uses TRBV2 and TRBJ1-5; 11 bases agree with TRBD1. Germline trimming cut 4 bases from V and 5 bases from J; bases unmatched to any gene: 1. The CDR3 contains 14 residues. Germline CDR1 SNHLY, CDR2 FYNNEI.

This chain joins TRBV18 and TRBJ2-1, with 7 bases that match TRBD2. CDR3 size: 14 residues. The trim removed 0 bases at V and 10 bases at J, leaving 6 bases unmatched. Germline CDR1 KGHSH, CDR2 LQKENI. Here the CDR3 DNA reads TGTGCCAGCTCACCACCGCGGGGAGGGCGGGAGCAGTTCTTC. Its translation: CASSPPRGGREQFF.

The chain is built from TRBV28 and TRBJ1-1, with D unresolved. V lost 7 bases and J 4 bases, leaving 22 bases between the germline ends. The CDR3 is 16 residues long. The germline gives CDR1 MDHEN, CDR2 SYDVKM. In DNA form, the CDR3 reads TGTGCCAGCACACGTCACGGGGTTCGGTTTGCCACTGAAGCTTTCTTT. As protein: CASTRHGVRFATEAFF. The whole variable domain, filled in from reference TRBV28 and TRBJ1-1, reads DVKVTQSSRYLVKRTGEKVFLECVQDMDHENMFWYRQDPGLGLRLIYFSYDVKMKEKGDIPEGYSVSREKKERFSLILESASTNQTSMYLCASTRHGVRFATEAFFGQGTRLTVV.

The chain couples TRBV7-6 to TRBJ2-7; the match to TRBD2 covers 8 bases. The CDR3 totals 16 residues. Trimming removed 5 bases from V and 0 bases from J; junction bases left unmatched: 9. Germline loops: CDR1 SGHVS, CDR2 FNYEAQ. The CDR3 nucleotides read TGTGCCAGCAGCGCTCAAGCGGGGGCCGTCTCCTACGAGCAGTACTTC. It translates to CASSAQAGAVSYEQYF.

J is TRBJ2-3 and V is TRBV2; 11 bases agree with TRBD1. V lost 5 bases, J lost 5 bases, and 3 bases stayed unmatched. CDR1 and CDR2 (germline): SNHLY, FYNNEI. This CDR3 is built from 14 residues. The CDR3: CASSRDRGGDTQYF. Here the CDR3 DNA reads TGTGCCAGCAGTCGGGACAGGGGGGGAGATACGCAGTATTTT.